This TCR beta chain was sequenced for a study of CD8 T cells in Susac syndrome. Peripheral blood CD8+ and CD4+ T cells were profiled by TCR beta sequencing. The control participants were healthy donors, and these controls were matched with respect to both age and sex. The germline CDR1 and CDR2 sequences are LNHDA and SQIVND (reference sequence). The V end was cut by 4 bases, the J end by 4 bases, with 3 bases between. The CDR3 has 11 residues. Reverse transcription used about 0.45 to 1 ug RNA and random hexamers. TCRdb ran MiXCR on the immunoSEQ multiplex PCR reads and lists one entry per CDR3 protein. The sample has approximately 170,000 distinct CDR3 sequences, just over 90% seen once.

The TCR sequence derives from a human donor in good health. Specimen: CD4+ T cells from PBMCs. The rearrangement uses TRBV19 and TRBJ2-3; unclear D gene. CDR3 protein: CASSRADTQYF. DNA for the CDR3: TGTGCCAGTAGTAGGGCAGATACGCAGTATTTT.